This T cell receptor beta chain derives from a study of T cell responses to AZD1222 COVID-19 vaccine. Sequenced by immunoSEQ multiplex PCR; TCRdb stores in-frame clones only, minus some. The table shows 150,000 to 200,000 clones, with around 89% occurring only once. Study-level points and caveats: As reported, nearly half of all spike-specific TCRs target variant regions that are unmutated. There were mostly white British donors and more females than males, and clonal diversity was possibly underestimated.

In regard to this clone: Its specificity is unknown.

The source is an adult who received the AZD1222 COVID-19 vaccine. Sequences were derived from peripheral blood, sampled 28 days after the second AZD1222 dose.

Here the CDR3 DNA reads TGTGCCAGCAGCCAAGAAGACAGCGGGAGGGCCCTATTGAAGCAGTTCTTC. It specifies CASSQEDSGRALLKQFF. This chain joins TRBV3-1 (or the pseudogene TRBV3-2) and TRBJ2-1; 10 nucleotides align to TRBD2. The V segment lost 0 bases and the J segment 11 bases; nucleotides outside the gene matches: 13. The length of the CDR3 is 17 residues. Germline V lookup: CDR1 LGHDT, CDR2 YNNKEL (reference sequence).